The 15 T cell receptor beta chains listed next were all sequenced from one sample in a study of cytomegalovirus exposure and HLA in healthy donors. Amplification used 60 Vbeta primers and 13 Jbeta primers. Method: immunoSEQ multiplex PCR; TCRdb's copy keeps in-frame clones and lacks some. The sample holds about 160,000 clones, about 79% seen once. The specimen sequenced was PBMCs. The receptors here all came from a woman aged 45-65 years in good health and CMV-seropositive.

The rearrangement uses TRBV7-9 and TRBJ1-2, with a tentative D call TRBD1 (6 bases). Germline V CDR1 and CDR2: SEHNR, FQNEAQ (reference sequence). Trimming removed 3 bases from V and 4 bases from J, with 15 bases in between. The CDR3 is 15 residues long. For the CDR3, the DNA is TGTGCCAGCAGCTTCGGCAGGGGCAGCTCCTATGGCTACACCTTC. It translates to CASSFGRGSSYGYTF.

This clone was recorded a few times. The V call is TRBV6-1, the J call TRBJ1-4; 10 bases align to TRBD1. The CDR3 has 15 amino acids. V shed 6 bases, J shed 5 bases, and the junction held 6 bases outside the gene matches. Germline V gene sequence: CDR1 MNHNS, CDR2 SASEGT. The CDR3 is CASSGTGQGNEKLFF. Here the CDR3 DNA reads TGTGCCAGCAGCGGAACGGGACAGGGGAATGAAAAACTGTTTTTT.

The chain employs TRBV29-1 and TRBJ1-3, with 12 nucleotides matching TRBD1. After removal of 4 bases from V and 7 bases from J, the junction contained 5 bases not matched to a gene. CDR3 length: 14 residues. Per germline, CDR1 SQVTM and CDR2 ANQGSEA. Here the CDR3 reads CSVVSGQGANTIYF. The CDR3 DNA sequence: TGCAGCGTTGTATCGGGACAGGGGGCGAACACCATATATTTT.

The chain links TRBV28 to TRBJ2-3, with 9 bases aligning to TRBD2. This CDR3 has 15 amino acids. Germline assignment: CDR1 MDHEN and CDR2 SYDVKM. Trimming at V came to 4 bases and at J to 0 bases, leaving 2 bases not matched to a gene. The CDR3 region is CASSWTSASTDTQYF. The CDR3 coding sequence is TGTGCCAGCAGTTGGACTAGCGCTAGCACAGATACGCAGTATTTT.

This chain's CDR3 is CASNQPGQENEQFF. CDR3 sequence (DNA): TGTGCCAGCAACCAGCCGGGACAGGAGAATGAGCAGTTCTTC. This chain links TRBV6-6 with TRBJ2-1; 8 positions agree with TRBD1. Per the germline V gene, CDR1 is MNHNY and CDR2 is SVGAGI (reference sequence). The junction had 9 bases not matched to a gene; V was cut back by 7 bases and J by 7 bases. This CDR3 region has 14 residues.

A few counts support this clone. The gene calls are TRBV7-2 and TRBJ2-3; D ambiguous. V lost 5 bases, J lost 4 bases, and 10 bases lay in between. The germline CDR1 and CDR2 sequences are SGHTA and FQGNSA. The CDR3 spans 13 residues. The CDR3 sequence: CASSLGHSDTQYF. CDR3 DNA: TGTGCCAGCAGCCTCGGTCATTCAGATACGCAGTATTTT.

The CDR3 reads CASSVYRVDEQYF. Written as DNA, the CDR3 is TGTGCCAGCAGTGTTTACAGGGTAGACGAGCAGTACTTC. This sequence joins TRBV2 and TRBJ2-5; D perhaps matches TRBD1 (6 bases). Judging by the DNA end, TRBJ2-7 fits better; the J call may be wrong. Germline assignment: CDR1 SNHLY and CDR2 FYNNEI. There are 13 residues in the CDR3.

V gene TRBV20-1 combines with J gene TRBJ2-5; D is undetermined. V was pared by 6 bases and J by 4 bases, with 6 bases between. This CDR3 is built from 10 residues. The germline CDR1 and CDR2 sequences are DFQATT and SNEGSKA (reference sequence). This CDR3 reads CSAARETQYF. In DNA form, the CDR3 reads TGCAGTGCAGCACGAGAGACCCAGTACTTC.

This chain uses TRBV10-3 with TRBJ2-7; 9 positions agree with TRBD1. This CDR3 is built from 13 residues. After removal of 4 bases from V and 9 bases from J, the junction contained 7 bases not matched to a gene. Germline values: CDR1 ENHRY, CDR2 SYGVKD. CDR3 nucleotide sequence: TGTGCCATCAGTGCGACAGGGGGTAAAGTGCAGTACTTC. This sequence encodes CAISATGGKVQYF.

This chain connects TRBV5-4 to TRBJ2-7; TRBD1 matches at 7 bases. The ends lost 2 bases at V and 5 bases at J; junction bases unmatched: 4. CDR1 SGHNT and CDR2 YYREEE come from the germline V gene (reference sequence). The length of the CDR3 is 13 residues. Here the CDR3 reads CASSFSTGDEQYF. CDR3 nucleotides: TGTGCCAGCAGCTTCTCCACAGGGGACGAGCAGTACTTC.

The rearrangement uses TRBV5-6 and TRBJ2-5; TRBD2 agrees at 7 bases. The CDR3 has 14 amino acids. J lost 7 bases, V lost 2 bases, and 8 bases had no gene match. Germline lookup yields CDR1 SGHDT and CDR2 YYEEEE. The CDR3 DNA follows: TGTGCCAGCAGCTTTCGCAGCCCGGGGGGGACCCAGTACTTC. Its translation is CASSFRSPGGTQYF. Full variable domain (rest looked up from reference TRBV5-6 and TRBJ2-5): DAGVTQSPTHLIKTRGQQVTLRCSPKSGHDTVSWYQQALGQGPQFIFQYYEEEERQRGNFPDRFSGHQFPNYSSELNVNALLLGDSALYLCASSFRSPGGTQYFGPGTRLLVL.

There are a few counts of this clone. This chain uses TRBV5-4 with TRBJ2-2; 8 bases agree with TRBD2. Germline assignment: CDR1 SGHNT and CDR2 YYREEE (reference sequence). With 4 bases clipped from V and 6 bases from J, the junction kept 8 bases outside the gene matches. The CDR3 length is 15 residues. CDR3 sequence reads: CASSITGTRAGELFF. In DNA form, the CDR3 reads TGTGCCAGCAGCATCACCGGGACTAGAGCCGGGGAGCTGTTTTTT.

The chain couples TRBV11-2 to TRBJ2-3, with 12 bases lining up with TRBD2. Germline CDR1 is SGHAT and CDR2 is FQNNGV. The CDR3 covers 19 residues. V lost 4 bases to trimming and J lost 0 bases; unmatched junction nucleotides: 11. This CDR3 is CASSYSLVGLAGSTDTQYF. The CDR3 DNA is TGTGCCAGCAGCTACAGCCTTGTAGGACTAGCGGGAAGCACAGATACGCAGTATTTT.

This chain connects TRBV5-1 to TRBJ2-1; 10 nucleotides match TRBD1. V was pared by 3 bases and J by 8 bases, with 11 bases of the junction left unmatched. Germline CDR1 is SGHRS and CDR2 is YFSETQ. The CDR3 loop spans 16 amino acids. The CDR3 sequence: CASSSGTGEWIDEQFF. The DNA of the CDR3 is TGCGCCAGCAGCTCCGGGACAGGGGAATGGATAGATGAGCAGTTCTTC.

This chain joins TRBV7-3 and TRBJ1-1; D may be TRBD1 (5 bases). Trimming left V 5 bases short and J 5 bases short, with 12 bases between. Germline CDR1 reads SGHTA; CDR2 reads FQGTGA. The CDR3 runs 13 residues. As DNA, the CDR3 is TGTGCCAGCAGCCCCCGGGGGTCTACTGAAGCTTTCTTT. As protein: CASSPRGSTEAFF.